Shown below are 31 T cell receptor beta chains from a single sample sequenced in a study of blood T cell repertoires in COVID-19. Profiled with immunoSEQ multiplex PCR; TCRdb holds only in-frame clones, not every one. The sample includes some 390,000 clones, about 91% of them seen just once. The sample consisted of peripheral blood. These receptors were obtained from a woman aged 40 to 49 with COVID-19, enrolled during active disease.

In its sample, this clone was seen once. The chain employs TRBV18 and TRBJ2-5; D is unresolved. V shed 6 bases and J shed 2 bases, with 4 bases lying between them. The CDR3 spans 11 residues. Per the germline V gene, CDR1 is KGHSH and CDR2 is LQKENI. The CDR3 DNA follows: TGTGCCAGCTCGTTACAAGAGACCCAGTACTTC. Amino acid sequence: CASSLQETQYF.

V usage is TRBV27 and J usage is TRBJ2-7, with 7 bases lining up with TRBD2. V lost 6 bases to trimming and J lost 4 bases; unmatched junction nucleotides: 12. Looked up from germline, CDR1 is MNHEY and CDR2 is SMNVEV (reference sequence). The CDR3 loop spans 15 amino acids. The CDR3 region has the DNA TGTGCCAGCAGGGCCCTAGAGGGAGGGGCTTACGAGCAGTACTTC. Translated, it gives CASRALEGGAYEQYF.

This rearrangement joins TRBV28 to TRBJ1-3, with D perhaps matching TRBD1 (5 bases). V lost 3 bases and J 0 bases, leaving 12 bases between the germline ends. The CDR3 length is 16 residues. The germline V gene encodes CDR1 MDHEN and CDR2 SYDVKM. In DNA, the CDR3 is TGTGCCAGCAGTTTGATCCAGGGTAGCTCTGGAAACACCATATATTTT. Translated, it gives CASSLIQGSSGNTIYF.

As concerns this clone: The sample contains more than one DNA sequence encoding this CDR3. The chain uses TRBV7-2 and TRBJ1-2, with a tentative D call TRBD1 (6 bases). CDR3 length: 15 amino acids. Germline CDR1 SGHTA, CDR2 FQGNSA. V lost 4 bases to trimming and J lost 2 bases, with 14 bases between them. The CDR3 loop is CASSSTGTLNYGYTF. The CDR3 bases are TGTGCCAGCAGCTCGACCGGGACACTGAACTATGGCTACACCTTC.

The chain recombines TRBV4-3 with TRBJ1-1; D remains unclear. The germline gives CDR1 LGHNA, CDR2 YSLEER. CDR3 length equals 15 residues. The V end was cut by 0 bases, the J end by 0 bases, with 8 bases between. Here the CDR3 reads CASSQERALNTEAFF. In nucleotides, the CDR3 is TGCGCCAGCAGCCAAGAGCGAGCCCTGAACACTGAAGCTTTCTTT.

The V gene is TRBV19, the J gene TRBJ2-1, with TRBD2 identical over 7 bases. CDR1 and CDR2 (germline): LNHDA, SQIVND (reference sequence). The CDR3 is 18 residues long. The trim removed 0 bases at V and 0 bases at J, leaving 8 bases unmatched. The CDR3 nucleotides are TGTGCCAGTAGTATAGATCCACTAGCGTCCAGCTCCTACAATGAGCAGTTCTTC. Translated, it gives CASSIDPLASSSYNEQFF. Full variable domain (remainder filled in from reference TRBV19 and TRBJ2-1): DGGITQSPKYLFRKEGQNVTLSCEQNLNHDAMYWYRQDPGQGLRLIYYSQIVNDFQKGDIAEGYSVSREKKESFPLTVTSAQKNPTAFYLCASSIDPLASSSYNEQFFGPGTRLTVL.

This chain connects TRBV3-1 (or the pseudogene TRBV3-2) to TRBJ1-2, with D maybe TRBD1 (5 bases). Germline V gene sequence: CDR1 LGHDT, CDR2 YNNKEL (reference sequence). The ends were cut back, 8 bases at V and 4 bases at J, with 26 bases in the middle. The CDR3 runs to 17 residues. CDR3 nucleotides: TGTGCCAGCTTCGGGTATCAGGGAACAGAGAGGCTCTATGGCTACACCTTC. This gives the protein CASFGYQGTERLYGYTF.

J is TRBJ2-1 and V is TRBV19, with D perhaps matching TRBD1 (5 bases). This CDR3 is built from 14 residues. CDR1 is LNHDA, CDR2 SQIVND, per germline (reference sequence). V lost 10 bases, J lost 4 bases, and 17 bases lay in between. The CDR3 nucleotides are TGTGCCATTGGAAAGGGGCGGACGTACAATGAGCAGTTCTTC. Translation gives CAIGKGRTYNEQFF.

V and J are TRBV12-5 and TRBJ1-1; 7 bases are a match to TRBD1. There are 13 residues in the CDR3. Germline V gives CDR1 LGHNT, CDR2 FRNRAP. Germline trimming cut 6 bases from V and 1 base from J; bases unmatched to any gene: 2. The CDR3 spells CASGQGTNTEAFF. CDR3 in DNA: TGTGCTAGTGGACAGGGGACGAACACTGAAGCTTTCTTT.

The rearrangement uses TRBV7-9 and TRBJ1-3; 8 nucleotides match TRBD1. The CDR3 runs 18 residues. J was trimmed by 0 bases and V by 5 bases; bases with no gene match: 12. The germline V gene has CDR1 SEHNR and CDR2 FQNEAQ (reference sequence). In DNA form, the CDR3 reads TGTGCCAGCAGCCCTCGACCCCGGGACAGGCCCTCTGGAAACACCATATATTTT. Translation: CASSPRPRDRPSGNTIYF.

The J gene is TRBJ1-4, the V gene TRBV5-7; D call uncertain. TRBV5-7 is labeled an ORF, and its function is uncertain. Between the trimmed V and J ends, which lost 4 bases and 2 bases, there was a span of 12 bases. The CDR3 has 15 amino acids. The CDR3 DNA sequence: TGTGCCAGCAGCGACTGGGGAGCTACTAATGAAAAACTGTTTTTT. Translating it yields CASSDWGATNEKLFF.

This chain joins TRBV3-1 (or the pseudogene TRBV3-2) and TRBJ2-1; 8 bases are a match to TRBD1. Germline trimming cut 3 bases from V and 5 bases from J; bases unmatched to any gene: 3. The CDR3 loop spans 14 amino acids. Germline CDR1 reads LGHDT; CDR2 reads YNNKEL (reference sequence). DNA for the CDR3: TGTGCCAGCAGCCATTTGGACAGGGACAATGAGCAGTTCTTC. Translating gives CASSHLDRDNEQFF.

The chain has TRBV7-2 and TRBJ1-5; the D is unclear. V shed 4 bases and J shed 9 bases, with 13 bases lying between them. The CDR3 sequence is 13 residues long. Germline V lookup: CDR1 SGHTA, CDR2 FQGNSA. CDR3 nucleotide sequence: TGTGCCAGCAGCTCTCAGGATCCGTGGCCCCAGCATTTT. Translating it yields CASSSQDPWPQHF. The whole variable domain, remainder taken from reference TRBV7-2 and TRBJ1-5, is GAGVSQSPSNKVTEKGKDVELRCDPISGHTALYWYRQSLGQGLEFLIYFQGNSAPDKSGLPSDRFSAERTGGSVSTLTIQRTQQEDSAVYLCASSSQDPWPQHFGDGTRLSIL.

The chain carries TRBV7-9 and TRBJ2-1; 14 nucleotides align to TRBD2. The trim removed 4 bases at V and 7 bases at J, leaving 6 bases unmatched. This CDR3 is built from 16 residues. CDR1 and CDR2 from the germline V gene are SEHNR and FQNEAQ (reference sequence). The CDR3: CASSSQGLAGANEQFF. DNA of the CDR3: TGTGCCAGCAGCTCGCAGGGACTAGCGGGAGCGAATGAGCAGTTCTTC.

CDR3 sequence: CASEGFPYEQYF. As DNA, the CDR3 is TGTGCCAGCGAGGGATTCCCATACGAGCAGTACTTC. V is TRBV28 and J is TRBJ2-7; possible D gene TRBD2, 5 bases. The germline V and J ends were trimmed by 8 bases and 4 bases, with 12 bases remaining between them. Germline V CDR1 and CDR2: MDHEN, SYDVKM. The CDR3 has 12 amino acids.

This chain links TRBV7-8 with TRBJ1-5; tentative D call: TRBD1 (6 bases). There are 14 residues in the CDR3. Trimming removed 1 base from V and 7 bases from J, with 11 bases in between. The V gene's germline CDR1 is SGHVS and CDR2 FQNEAQ. The CDR3 DNA reads as TGTGCCAGCAGCTTAGGGGCAGGGGAACAGCCCCAGCATTTT. This translates into CASSLGAGEQPQHF. The variable domain in full, with the rest retrieved from reference TRBV7-8 and TRBJ1-5, is GAGVSQSPRYKVAKRGQDVALRCDPISGHVSLFWYQQALGQGPEFLTYFQNEAQLDKSGLPSDRFFAERPEGSVSTLKIQRTQQEDSAVYLCASSLGAGEQPQHFGDGTRLSIL.

This rearrangement joins TRBV7-2 to TRBJ1-1; D uncertain. CDR3 length equals 14 residues. The ends were cut back, 4 bases at V and 6 bases at J, with 15 bases in the middle. Germline V gene data show CDR1 as SGHTA and CDR2 as FQGNSA. The CDR3 region is CASSSGIPDAEAFF. DNA for the CDR3: TGTGCCAGCAGCTCGGGAATTCCGGACGCTGAAGCTTTCTTT.

This chain joins TRBV18 and TRBJ1-1; no clear D gene. Trimming stripped 0 bases from V and 2 bases from J, with 10 bases between. CDR3 size: 15 residues. The germline CDR1 and CDR2 sequences are KGHSH and LQKENI. Written as DNA, the CDR3 is TGTGCCAGCTCACCACCGGCAGGTTATAACACTGAAGCTTTCTTT. Its protein product is CASSPPAGYNTEAFF. Drawing the rest from reference TRBV18 and TRBJ1-1, the complete variable domain is NAGVMQNPRHLVRRRGQEARLRCSPMKGHSHVYWYRQLPEEGLKFMVYLQKENIIDESGMPKERFSAEFPKEGPSILRIQQVVRGDSAAYFCASSPPAGYNTEAFFGQGTRLTVV.

This clone was seen a handful of times. The chain combines TRBV18 with TRBJ1-3, with TRBD1 matching over 10 bases. Germline assignment: CDR1 KGHSH and CDR2 LQKENI. Trimming at V came to 4 bases and at J to 1 base, leaving 7 bases not matched to a gene. There are 17 residues in the CDR3. The CDR3 region is CASSLASGQGSGNTIYF. CDR3 DNA: TGTGCCAGCTCACTTGCCTCGGGACAGGGGTCTGGAAACACCATATATTTT.

The chain recombines TRBV29-1 with TRBJ2-2, with D possibly TRBD1 on 5 matching bases. Germline loops: CDR1 SQVTM, CDR2 ANQGSEA. Deletions cut 7 bases from V and 1 base from J, with 13 bases between. There are 14 residues in the CDR3. CDR3 sequence (DNA): TGCAGCGCTCGCCAGGGTTGGAACACCGGGGAGCTGTTTTTT. Protein sequence: CSARQGWNTGELFF.

J is TRBJ1-2 and V is TRBV7-2; D ambiguous. This CDR3 is built from 13 residues. Germline CDR1 SGHTA, CDR2 FQGNSA. The V and J ends lost 5 bases and 4 bases respectively, with 11 bases between them. CDR3 sequence reads: CASSLTDSYGYTF. The DNA of the CDR3 is TGTGCCAGCAGCCTGACGGACTCCTATGGCTACACCTTC.

The rearrangement links TRBV6-2 or TRBV6-3 to TRBJ2-3; 9 bases fit TRBD2. This CDR3 region has 18 residues. Germline CDR1 reads MNHEY; CDR2 reads SVGEGT. V dropped 5 bases and J dropped 1; count of bases not matched to a gene: 13. The CDR3 protein is CASSAIWTSEPRTDTQYF. For the CDR3, the DNA is TGTGCCAGCAGTGCGATCTGGACTAGCGAGCCCCGCACAGATACGCAGTATTTT.

The rearrangement joins TRBV28 to TRBJ1-3, with TRBD1 identical over 8 bases. J lost 3 bases, V lost 3 bases, and 7 bases had no gene match. The CDR3 has 16 amino acids. In germline, CDR1 is MDHEN, CDR2 SYDVKM. The CDR3 spells CASSLIQGAGGNTIYF. The CDR3 coding sequence is TGTGCCAGCAGTTTGATCCAGGGGGCGGGTGGAAACACCATATATTTT.

This clone has just one count. The chain is built from TRBV6-1 and TRBJ2-7; TRBD2 aligns across 9 bases. The germline V gene encodes CDR1 MNHNS and CDR2 SASEGT. The CDR3 contains 18 residues. After removal of 1 base from V and 1 base from J, the junction contained 11 bases not matched to a gene. CDR3 nucleotides: TGTGCCAGCAGTGAAGGGCGTCAAGGTAGCGGGGGATCCTACGAGCAGTACTTC. Its translation: CASSEGRQGSGGSYEQYF.

The rearrangement links TRBV24-1 to TRBJ2-5, with 12 bases aligning to TRBD2. Germline V gene data show CDR1 as KGHDR and CDR2 as SFDVKD. Trimming cost V 3 bases and J 5 bases; bases outside gene matches: 3. The CDR3 loop spans 15 amino acids. The CDR3 region has the DNA TGTGCCACCAGTGATCCCACTAGCGGGGGGGAGACCCAGTACTTC. Amino acids: CATSDPTSGGETQYF.

CDR3 nucleotide sequence: TGTGCCACCTACAGGGGGAGCACAGATACGCAGTATTTT. Its translation: CATYRGSTDTQYF. The rearrangement uses TRBV19 and TRBJ2-3; 8 bases align to TRBD1. V was clipped by 10 bases and J by 0 bases; unmatched bases: 3. Per germline, CDR1 LNHDA and CDR2 SQIVND (reference sequence). This CDR3 contains 13 residues.

A single count supports this clone. The CDR3 DNA reads TGTGCCAGCAGCCCCACAGGGTACCAAGAGACCCAGTACTTC. Its translation is CASSPTGYQETQYF. The chain carries TRBV6-5 and TRBJ2-5, with D perhaps TRBD1 (6 bases). V lost 6 bases, J lost 0 bases, and 11 bases lay in between. The CDR3 is made up of 14 amino acids. Germline assignment: CDR1 MNHEY and CDR2 SVGAGI.

The chain employs TRBV7-8 and TRBJ1-1; D possibly corresponds to TRBD1 (5 bases). The V end lost 6 bases, the J end lost 2 bases, and 22 bases lay between the germline ends. Looked up from germline, CDR1 is SGHVS and CDR2 is FQNEAQ. The CDR3 has 17 amino acids. The CDR3, as DNA: TGTGCCAGCAGTATTCGAGGACGGACACGAGCAAACACTGAAGCTTTCTTT. Protein sequence: CASSIRGRTRANTEAFF.

This clone is a singleton in its sample. This chain links TRBV4-2 with TRBJ1-2; the match to TRBD1 covers 11 bases. The V and J ends lost 4 bases and 4 bases, in that order; junction bases with no gene match: 11. The germline V gene has CDR1 LGHNA and CDR2 YNFKEQ. The CDR3 consists of 17 residues. The CDR3 loop reads CASSRDERTGGFYGYTF. CDR3 bases: TGTGCCAGCAGCCGGGATGAACGGACAGGGGGCTTCTATGGCTACACCTTC.

The chain has TRBV9 and TRBJ1-5, with TRBD1 as a possible D gene (5 bases). The CDR3 loop spans 15 amino acids. The V and J ends lost 4 bases and 1 base respectively, with 12 bases between them. Germline CDR1 SGDLS, CDR2 YYNGEE. The CDR3 region is CASSPTGLSNQPQHF. The CDR3 DNA is TGTGCCAGCAGCCCCACAGGTTTAAGCAATCAGCCCCAGCATTTT.

This clone was observed once. The J gene is TRBJ2-1, the V gene TRBV9, with D possibly TRBD1 on 6 matching bases. Trimming shortened V by 2 bases and J by 6 bases, and 18 bases separated the two germline ends. There are 16 residues in the CDR3. Germline V lookup: CDR1 SGDLS, CDR2 YYNGEE. CDR3 DNA: TGTGCCAGCAGCGTTGGAGGAACAGGGTCGGGCAATGAGCAGTTCTTC. Its translation: CASSVGGTGSGNEQFF.